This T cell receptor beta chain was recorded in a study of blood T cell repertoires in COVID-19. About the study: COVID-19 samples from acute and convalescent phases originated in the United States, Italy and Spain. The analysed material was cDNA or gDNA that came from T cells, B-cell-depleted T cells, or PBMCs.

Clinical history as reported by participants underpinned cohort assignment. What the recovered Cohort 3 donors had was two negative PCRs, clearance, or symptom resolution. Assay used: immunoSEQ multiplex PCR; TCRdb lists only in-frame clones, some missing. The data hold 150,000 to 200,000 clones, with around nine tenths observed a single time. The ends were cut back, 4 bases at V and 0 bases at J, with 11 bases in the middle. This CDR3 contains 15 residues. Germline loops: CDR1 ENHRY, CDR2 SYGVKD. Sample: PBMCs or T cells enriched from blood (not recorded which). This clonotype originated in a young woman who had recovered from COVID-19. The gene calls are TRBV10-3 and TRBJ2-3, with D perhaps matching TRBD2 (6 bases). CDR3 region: CAISAGTGSTDTQYF. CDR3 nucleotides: TGTGCCATCAGTGCCGGGACTGGCAGCACAGATACGCAGTATTTT.